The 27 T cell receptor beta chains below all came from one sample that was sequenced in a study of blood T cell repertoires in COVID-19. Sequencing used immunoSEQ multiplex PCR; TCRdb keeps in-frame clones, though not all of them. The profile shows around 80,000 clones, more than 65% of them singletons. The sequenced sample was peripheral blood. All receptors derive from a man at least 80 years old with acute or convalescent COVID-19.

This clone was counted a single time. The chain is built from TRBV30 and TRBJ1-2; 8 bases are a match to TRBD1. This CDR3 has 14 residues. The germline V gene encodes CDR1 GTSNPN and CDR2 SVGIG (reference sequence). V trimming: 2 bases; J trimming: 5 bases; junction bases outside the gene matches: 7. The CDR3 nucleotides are TGTGCCTGGAGTCCCGGGACAGGATTATATGGCTACACCTTC. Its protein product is CAWSPGTGLYGYTF. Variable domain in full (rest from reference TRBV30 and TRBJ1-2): SQTIHQWPATLVQPVGSPLSLECTVEGTSNPNLYWYRQAAGRGLQLLFYSVGIGQISSEVPQNLSASRPQDRQFILSSKKLLLSDSGFYLCAWSPGTGLYGYTFGSGTRLTVV.

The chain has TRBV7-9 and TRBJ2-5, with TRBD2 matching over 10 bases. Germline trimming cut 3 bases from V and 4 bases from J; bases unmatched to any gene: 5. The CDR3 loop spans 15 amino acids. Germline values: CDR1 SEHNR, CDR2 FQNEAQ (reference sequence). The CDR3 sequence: CASSFLAGGGETQYF. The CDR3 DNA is TGTGCCAGCAGCTTCTTAGCGGGGGGCGGAGAGACCCAGTACTTC.

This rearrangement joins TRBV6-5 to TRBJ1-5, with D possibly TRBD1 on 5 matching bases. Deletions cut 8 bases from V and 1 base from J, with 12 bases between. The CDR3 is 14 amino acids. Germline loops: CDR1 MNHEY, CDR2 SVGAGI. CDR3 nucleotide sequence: TGTGCCAGCGGGGCCTTAGGGAGCAATCAGCCCCAGCATTTT. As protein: CASGALGSNQPQHF.

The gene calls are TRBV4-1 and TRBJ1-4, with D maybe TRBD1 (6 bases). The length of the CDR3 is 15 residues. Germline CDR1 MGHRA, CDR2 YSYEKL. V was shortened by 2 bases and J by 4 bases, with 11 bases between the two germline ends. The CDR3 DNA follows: TGCGCCAGCAGCCAAACGCGACAGGTTAATGAAAAACTGTTTTTT. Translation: CASSQTRQVNEKLFF.

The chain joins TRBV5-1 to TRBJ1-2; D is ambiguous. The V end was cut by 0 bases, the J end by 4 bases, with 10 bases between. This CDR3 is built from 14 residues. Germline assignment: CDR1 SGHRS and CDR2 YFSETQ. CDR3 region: CASSLEADAYGYTF. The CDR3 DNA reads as TGCGCCAGCAGCTTGGAGGCGGATGCCTATGGCTACACCTTC.

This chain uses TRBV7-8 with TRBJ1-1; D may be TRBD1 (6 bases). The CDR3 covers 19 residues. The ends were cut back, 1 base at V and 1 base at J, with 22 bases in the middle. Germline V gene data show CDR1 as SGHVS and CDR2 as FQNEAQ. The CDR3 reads CASSLEGGPDATGNTEAFF. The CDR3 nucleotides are TGTGCCAGCAGCTTAGAGGGGGGGCCGGACGCAACTGGGAACACTGAAGCTTTCTTT.

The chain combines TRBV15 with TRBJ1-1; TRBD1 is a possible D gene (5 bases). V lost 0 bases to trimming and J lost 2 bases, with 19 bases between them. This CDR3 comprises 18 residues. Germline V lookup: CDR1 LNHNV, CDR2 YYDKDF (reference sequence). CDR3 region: CATSRDMQGTPKNTEAFF. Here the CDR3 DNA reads TGTGCCACCAGCAGAGATATGCAGGGAACCCCGAAAAACACTGAAGCTTTCTTT.

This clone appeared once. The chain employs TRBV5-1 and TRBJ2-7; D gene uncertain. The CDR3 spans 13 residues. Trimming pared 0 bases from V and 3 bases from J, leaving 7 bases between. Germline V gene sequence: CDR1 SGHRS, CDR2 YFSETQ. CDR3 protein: CASSLGQNYEQYF. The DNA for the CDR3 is TGCGCCAGCAGCTTGGGGCAGAACTACGAGCAGTACTTC.

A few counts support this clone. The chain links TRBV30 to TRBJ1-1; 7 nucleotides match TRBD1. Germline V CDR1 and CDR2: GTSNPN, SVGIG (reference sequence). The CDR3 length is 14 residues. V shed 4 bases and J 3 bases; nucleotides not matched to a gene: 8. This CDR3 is CAWNNRGNYTEAFF. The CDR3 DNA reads TGTGCCTGGAATAACAGGGGCAATTACACTGAAGCTTTCTTT. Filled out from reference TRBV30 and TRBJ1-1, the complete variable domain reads SQTIHQWPATLVQPVGSPLSLECTVEGTSNPNLYWYRQAAGRGLQLLFYSVGIGQISSEVPQNLSASRPQDRQFILSSKKLLLSDSGFYLCAWNNRGNYTEAFFGQGTRLTVV.

CDR3 residues: CAWSKRQGAPLGEKLFF. CDR3 nucleotide sequence: TGTGCCTGGAGTAAGCGACAGGGGGCGCCTCTTGGTGAAAAACTGTTTTTT. The chain links TRBV30 to TRBJ1-4; 10 nucleotides match TRBD1. CDR3 length equals 17 residues. CDR1 GTSNPN and CDR2 SVGIG come from the germline V gene (reference sequence). Unmatched junction bases numbered 13, after V lost 2 bases and J lost 7 bases.

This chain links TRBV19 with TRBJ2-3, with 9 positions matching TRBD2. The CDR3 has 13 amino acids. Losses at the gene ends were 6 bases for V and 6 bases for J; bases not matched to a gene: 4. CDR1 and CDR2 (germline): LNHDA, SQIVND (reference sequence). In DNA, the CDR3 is TGTGCCAGTAGGTTAGCGGGGGCGGATACGCAGTATTTT. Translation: CASRLAGADTQYF. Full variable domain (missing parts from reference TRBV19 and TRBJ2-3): DGGITQSPKYLFRKEGQNVTLSCEQNLNHDAMYWYRQDPGQGLRLIYYSQIVNDFQKGDIAEGYSVSREKKESFPLTVTSAQKNPTAFYLCASRLAGADTQYFGPGTRLTVL.

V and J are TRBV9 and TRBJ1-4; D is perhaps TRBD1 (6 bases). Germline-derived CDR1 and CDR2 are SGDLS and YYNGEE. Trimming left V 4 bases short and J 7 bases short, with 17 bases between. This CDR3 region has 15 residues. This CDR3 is CASSTRGGAGEKLFF. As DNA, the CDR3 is TGTGCCAGCAGCACCCGAGGGGGGGCGGGTGAAAAACTGTTTTTT. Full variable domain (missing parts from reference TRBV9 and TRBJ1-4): DSGVTQTPKHLITATGQRVTLRCSPRSGDLSVYWYQQSLDQGLQFLIQYYNGEERAKGNILERFSAQQFPDLHSELNLSSLELGDSALYFCASSTRGGAGEKLFFGSGTQLSVL.

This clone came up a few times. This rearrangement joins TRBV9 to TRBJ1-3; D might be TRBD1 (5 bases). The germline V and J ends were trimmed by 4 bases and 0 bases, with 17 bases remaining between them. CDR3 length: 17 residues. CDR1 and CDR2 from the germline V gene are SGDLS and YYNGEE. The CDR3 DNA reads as TGTGCCAGCAGCCACCCTACGGAGGGGATCTCTGGAAACACCATATATTTT. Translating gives CASSHPTEGISGNTIYF.

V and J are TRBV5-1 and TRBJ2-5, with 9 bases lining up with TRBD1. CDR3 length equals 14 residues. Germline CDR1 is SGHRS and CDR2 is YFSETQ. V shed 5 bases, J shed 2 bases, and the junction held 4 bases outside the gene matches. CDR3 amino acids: CASREGTGQETQYF. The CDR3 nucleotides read TGCGCCAGCAGGGAGGGGACAGGGCAAGAGACCCAGTACTTC. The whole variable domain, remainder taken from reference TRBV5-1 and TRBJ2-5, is KAGVTQTPRYLIKTRGQQVTLSCSPISGHRSVSWYQQTPGQGLQFLFEYFSETQRNKGNFPGRFSGRQFSNSRSEMNVSTLELGDSALYLCASREGTGQETQYFGPGTRLLVL.

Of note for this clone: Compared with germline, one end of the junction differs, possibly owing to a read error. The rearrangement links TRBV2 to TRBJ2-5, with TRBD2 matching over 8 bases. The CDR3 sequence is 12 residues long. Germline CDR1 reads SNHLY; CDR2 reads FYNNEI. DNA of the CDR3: TGTGCCAGCAGTGAAGAGGCGGGGGGTTCCAACTTC. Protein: CASSEEAGGSNF.

The CDR3 bases are TGTGCCAGCAGCCATGAGAGGGCGGTTGGCGAGCAGTACTTC. This encodes CASSHERAVGEQYF. This chain joins TRBV3-1 (or the pseudogene TRBV3-2) and TRBJ2-7; D is possibly TRBD2 (5 bases). CDR3 size: 14 residues. The germline V gene encodes CDR1 LGHDT and CDR2 YNNKEL (reference sequence). V was pared by 3 bases and J by 6 bases, with 15 bases between.

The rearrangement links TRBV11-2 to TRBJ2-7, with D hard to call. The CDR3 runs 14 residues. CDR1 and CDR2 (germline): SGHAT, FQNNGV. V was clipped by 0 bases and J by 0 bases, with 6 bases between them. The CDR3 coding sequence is TGTGCCAGCAGCTTAGACGACATCTCCTACGAGCAGTACTTC. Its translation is CASSLDDISYEQYF.

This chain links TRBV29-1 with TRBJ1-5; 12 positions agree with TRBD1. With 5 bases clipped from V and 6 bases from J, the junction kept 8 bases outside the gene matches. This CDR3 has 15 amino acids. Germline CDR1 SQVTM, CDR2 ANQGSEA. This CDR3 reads CSVSGGTGGVQPQHF. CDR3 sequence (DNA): TGCAGCGTTTCAGGCGGGACAGGGGGCGTTCAGCCCCAGCATTTT.

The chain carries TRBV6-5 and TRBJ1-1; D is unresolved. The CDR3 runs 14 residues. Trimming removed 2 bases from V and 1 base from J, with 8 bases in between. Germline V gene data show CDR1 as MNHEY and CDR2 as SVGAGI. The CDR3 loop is CASSYDEENTEAFF. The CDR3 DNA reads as TGTGCCAGCAGTTACGATGAGGAGAACACTGAAGCTTTCTTT.

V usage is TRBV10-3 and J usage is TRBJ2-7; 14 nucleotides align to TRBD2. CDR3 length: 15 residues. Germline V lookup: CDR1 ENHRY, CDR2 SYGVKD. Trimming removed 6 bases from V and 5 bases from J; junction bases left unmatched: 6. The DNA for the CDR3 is TGTGCCATCAGCCGGACTAGCGGGGGGCGGGACGAGCAGTACTTC. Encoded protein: CAISRTSGGRDEQYF.

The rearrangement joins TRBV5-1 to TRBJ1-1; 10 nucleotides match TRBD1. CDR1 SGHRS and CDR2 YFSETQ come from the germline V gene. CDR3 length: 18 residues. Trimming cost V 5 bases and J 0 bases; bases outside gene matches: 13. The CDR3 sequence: CASSRQGALRVMNTEAFF. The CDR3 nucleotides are TGCGCCAGCAGTCGACAGGGGGCGTTGCGTGTGATGAACACTGAAGCTTTCTTT.

The CDR3 loop is CASSDRGRLLGTEAFF. CDR3 bases: TGTGCCAGTTCCGACAGGGGACGATTGCTTGGCACTGAAGCTTTCTTT. V and J are TRBV27 and TRBJ1-1; 8 bases align to TRBD1. After removal of 9 bases from V and 4 bases from J, the junction contained 16 bases not matched to a gene. Germline V CDR1 and CDR2: MNHEY, SMNVEV (reference sequence). This CDR3 is 16 amino acids long.

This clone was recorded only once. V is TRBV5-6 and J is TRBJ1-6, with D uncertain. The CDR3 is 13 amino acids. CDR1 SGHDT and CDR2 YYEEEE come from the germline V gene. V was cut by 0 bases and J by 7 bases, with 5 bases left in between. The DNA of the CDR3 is TGTGCCAGCAGCTTGGGCCAGAATTCACCCCTCCACTTT. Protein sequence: CASSLGQNSPLHF.

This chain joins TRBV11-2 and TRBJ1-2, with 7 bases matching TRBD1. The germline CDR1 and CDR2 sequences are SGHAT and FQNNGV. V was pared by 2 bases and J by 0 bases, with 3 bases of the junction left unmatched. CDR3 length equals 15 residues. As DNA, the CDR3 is TGTGCCAGCAGCTTAAGGACAGGATCTAACTATGGCTACACCTTC. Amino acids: CASSLRTGSNYGYTF. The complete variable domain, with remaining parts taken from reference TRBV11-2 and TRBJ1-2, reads EAGVAQSPRYKIIEKRQSVAFWCNPISGHATLYWYQQILGQGPKLLIQFQNNGVVDDSQLPKDRFSAERLKGVDSTLKIQPAKLEDSAVYLCASSLRTGSNYGYTFGSGTRLTVV.

In DNA, the CDR3 is TGTGCCAGCAGCTTTAGGCAGGGAGGAAGAACACGGGAGACCCAGTACTTC. Its protein is CASSFRQGGRTRETQYF. The V and J genes are TRBV5-6 and TRBJ2-5, with a weak D call TRBD2 (6 bases). The germline V gene encodes CDR1 SGHDT and CDR2 YYEEEE. The ends were cut back, 2 bases at V and 5 bases at J, with 22 bases in the middle. This CDR3 comprises 17 residues.

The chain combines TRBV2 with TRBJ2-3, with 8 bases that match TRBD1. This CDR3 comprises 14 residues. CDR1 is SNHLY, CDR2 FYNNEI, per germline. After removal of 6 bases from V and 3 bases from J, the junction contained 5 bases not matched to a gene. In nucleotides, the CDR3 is TGTGCCAGCAGCGCCAGGGGGCGTACAGATACGCAGTATTTT. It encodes CASSARGRTDTQYF.

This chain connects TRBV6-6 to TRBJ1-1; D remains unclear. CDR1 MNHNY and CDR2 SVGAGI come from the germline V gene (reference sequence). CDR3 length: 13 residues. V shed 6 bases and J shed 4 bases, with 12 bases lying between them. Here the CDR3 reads CASRTPGGTEAFF. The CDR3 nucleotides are TGTGCCAGCAGGACACCCGGAGGCACTGAAGCTTTCTTT.